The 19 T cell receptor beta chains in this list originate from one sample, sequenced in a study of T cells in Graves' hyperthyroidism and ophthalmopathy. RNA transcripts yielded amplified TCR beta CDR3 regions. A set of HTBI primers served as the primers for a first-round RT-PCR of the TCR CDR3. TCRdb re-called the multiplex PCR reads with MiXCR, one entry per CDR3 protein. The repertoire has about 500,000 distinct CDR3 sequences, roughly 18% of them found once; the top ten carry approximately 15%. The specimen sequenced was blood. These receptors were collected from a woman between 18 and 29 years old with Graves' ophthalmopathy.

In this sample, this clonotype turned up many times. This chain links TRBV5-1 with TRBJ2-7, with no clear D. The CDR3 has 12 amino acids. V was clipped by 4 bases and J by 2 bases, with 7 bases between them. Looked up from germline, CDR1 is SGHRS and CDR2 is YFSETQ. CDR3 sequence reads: CASSADPYEQYF. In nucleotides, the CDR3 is TGCGCCAGCAGCGCGGACCCCTACGAGCAGTACTTC.

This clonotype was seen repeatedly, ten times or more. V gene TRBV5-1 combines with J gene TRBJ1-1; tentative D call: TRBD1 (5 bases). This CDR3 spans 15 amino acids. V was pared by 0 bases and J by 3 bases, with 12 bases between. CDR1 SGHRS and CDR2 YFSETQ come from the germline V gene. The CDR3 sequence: CASSLVGEGDTEAFF. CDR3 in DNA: TGCGCCAGCAGCTTGGTGGGGGAGGGAGACACTGAAGCTTTCTTT.

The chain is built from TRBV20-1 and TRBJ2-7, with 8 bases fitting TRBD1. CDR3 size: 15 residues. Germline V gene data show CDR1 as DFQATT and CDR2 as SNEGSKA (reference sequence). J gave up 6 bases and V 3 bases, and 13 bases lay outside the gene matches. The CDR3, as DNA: TGCAGTGCTAGTAGGCCAGGACAGGGAAGCGTCGAGCAGTACTTC. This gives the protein CSASRPGQGSVEQYF.

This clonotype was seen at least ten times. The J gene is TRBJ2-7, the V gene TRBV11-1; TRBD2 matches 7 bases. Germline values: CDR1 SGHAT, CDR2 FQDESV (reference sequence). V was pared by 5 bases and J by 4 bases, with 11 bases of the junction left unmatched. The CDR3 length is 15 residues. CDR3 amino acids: CASSPSWDYPYEQYF. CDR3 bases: TGTGCCAGCAGCCCAAGTTGGGACTATCCTTACGAGCAGTACTTC.

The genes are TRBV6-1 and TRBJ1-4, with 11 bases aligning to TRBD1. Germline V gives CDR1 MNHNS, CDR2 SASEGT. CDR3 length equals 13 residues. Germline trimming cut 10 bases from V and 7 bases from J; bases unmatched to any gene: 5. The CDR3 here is CATGQGAFEKLFF. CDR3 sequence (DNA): TGTGCCACCGGACAGGGGGCATTTGAAAAACTGTTTTTT.

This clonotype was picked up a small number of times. Here the CDR3 reads CASSQSRPGLAYEQYF. The CDR3 DNA reads as TGTGCCAGCAGCCAAAGTCGACCGGGACTAGCCTACGAGCAGTACTTC. The V gene is TRBV4-2, the J gene TRBJ2-7, with 8 bases lining up with TRBD2. Germline CDR1 and CDR2: LGHNA and YNFKEQ. The CDR3 extends over 16 amino acids. Unmatched junction bases numbered 8, after V lost 2 bases and J lost 2 bases.

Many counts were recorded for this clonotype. The CDR3 protein is CASRTDHRGHYGYTF. CDR3 in DNA: TGTGCCAGCAGGACGGATCACAGGGGGCACTATGGCTACACCTTC. This chain links TRBV27 with TRBJ1-2; TRBD1 aligns across 9 bases. Germline CDR1 and CDR2: MNHEY and SMNVEV (reference sequence). This CDR3 region has 15 residues. Trimming removed 6 bases from V and 3 bases from J; junction bases left unmatched: 8.

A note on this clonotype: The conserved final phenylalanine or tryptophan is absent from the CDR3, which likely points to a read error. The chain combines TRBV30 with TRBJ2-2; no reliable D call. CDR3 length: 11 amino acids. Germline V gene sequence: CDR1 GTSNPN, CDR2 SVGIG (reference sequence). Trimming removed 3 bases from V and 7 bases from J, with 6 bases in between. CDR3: CAWREVGELFS. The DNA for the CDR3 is TGTGCCTGGAGAGAGGTCGGGGAGCTGTTTTCT.

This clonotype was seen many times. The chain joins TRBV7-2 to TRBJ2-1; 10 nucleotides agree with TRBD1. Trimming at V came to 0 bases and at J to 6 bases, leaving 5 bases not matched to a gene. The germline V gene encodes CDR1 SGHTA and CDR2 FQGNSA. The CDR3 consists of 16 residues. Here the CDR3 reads CASSLATGGRSNEQFF. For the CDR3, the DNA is TGTGCCAGCAGCTTAGCGACAGGGGGCCGGAGCAATGAGCAGTTCTTC.

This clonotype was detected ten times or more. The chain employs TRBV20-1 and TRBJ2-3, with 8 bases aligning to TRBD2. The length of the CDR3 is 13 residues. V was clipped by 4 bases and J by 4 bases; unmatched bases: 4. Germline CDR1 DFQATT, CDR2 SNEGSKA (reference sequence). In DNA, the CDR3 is TGCAGTGCTAAGGGACTAGTCTCAGATACGCAGTATTTT. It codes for CSAKGLVSDTQYF.

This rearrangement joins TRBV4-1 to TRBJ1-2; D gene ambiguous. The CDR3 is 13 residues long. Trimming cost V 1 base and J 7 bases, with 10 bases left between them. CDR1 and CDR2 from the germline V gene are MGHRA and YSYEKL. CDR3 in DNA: TGCGCCAGCAGCCAAGTTCAGACGGCTGGCTACACCTTC. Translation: CASSQVQTAGYTF.

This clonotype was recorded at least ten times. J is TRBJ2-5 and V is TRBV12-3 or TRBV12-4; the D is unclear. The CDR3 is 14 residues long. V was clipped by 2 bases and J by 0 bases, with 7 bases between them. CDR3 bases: TGTGCCAGCAGTTTATCAGAGTACCAAGAGACCCAGTACTTC. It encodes CASSLSEYQETQYF.

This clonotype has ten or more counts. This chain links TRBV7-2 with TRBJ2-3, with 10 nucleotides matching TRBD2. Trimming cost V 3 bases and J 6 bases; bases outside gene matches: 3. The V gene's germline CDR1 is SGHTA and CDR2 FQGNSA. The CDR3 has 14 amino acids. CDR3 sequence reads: CASSFLAGDDTQYF. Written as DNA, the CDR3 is TGTGCCAGCAGCTTCCTAGCGGGAGACGATACGCAGTATTTT.

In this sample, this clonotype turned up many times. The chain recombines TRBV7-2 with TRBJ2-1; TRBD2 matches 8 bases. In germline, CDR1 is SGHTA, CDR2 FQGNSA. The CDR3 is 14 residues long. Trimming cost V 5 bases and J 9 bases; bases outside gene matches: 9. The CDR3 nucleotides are TGTGCCAGCAGCACGGGACTAGTTGCCGGTGAGCAGTTCTTC. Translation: CASSTGLVAGEQFF.

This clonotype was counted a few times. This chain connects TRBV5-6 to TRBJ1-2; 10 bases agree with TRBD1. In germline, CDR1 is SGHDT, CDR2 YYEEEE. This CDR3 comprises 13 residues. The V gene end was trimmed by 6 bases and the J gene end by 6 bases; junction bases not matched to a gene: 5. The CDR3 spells CASIRGQGDGYTF. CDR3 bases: TGTGCCAGCATCAGAGGACAGGGGGATGGCTACACCTTC.

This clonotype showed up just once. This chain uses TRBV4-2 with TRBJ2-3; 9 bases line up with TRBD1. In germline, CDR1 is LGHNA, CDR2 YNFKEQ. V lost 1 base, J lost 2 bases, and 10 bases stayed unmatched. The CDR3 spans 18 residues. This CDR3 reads CASSQVGPGQGYTDTQYF. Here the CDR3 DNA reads TGTGCCAGCAGCCAAGTAGGACCGGGACAGGGTTACACAGATACGCAGTATTTT.

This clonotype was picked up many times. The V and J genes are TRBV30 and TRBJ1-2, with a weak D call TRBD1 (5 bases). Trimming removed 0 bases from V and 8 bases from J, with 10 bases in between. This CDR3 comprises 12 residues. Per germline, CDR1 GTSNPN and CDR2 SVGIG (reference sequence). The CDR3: CAWSVGGSGYTF. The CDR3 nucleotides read TGTGCCTGGAGTGTGGGGGGTTCCGGCTACACCTTC.

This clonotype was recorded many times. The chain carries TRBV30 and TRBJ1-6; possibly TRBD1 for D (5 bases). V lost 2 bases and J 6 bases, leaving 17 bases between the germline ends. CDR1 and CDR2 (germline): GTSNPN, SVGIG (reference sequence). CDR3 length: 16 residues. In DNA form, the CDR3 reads TGTGCCTGGAGTAGGGACGGGGAGTTAAGTAATTCACCCCTCCACTTT. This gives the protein CAWSRDGELSNSPLHF.

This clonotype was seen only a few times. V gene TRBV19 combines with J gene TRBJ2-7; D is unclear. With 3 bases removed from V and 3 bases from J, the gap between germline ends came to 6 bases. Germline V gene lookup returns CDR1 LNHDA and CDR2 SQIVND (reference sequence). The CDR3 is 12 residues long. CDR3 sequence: CASSIPGYEQYF. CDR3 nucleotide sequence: TGTGCCAGTAGTATTCCCGGCTACGAGCAGTACTTC.